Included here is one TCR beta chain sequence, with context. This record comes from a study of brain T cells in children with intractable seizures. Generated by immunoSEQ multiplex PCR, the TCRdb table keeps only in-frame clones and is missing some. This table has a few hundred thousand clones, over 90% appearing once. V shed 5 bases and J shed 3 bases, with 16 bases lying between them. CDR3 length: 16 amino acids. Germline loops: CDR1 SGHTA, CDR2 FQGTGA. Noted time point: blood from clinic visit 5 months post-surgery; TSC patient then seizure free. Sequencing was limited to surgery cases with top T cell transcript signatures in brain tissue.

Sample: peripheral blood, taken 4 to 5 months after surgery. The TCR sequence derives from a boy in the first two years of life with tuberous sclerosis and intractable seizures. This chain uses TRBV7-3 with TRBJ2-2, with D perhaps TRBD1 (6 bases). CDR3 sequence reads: CASSPLPQGDTGELFF. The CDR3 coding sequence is TGTGCCAGCAGCCCGTTGCCACAGGGTGACACCGGGGAGCTGTTTTTT.